The T cell receptor (beta chain) under discussion was sequenced for a study of cytomegalovirus exposure and HLA in healthy donors. The CDR3 totals 15 residues. V gave up 4 bases and J gave up 1 base; unmatched junction bases: 2. Germline assignment: CDR1 SGHDT and CDR2 YYEEEE. The study's findings and limits: Serostatus for CMV was the only available immune exposure information. Within a later analysis, the majority of CMV-associated TCR beta chains appeared HLA-restricted. CMV antigen specificity was confirmed in vitro for three CMV-associated chains.

As regards this clone: Antigen unknown.

The primer mix had 60 Vbeta and 13 Jbeta primers. Repertoires were generated with immunoSEQ multiplex PCR, while TCRdb's copy carries only in-frame clones and drops some. The sample lists about 250,000 clones, under 80% occurring once. Nominal health characterized the donors when sampled, though unrecorded immune exposures were likely. Sequencing was done on a sample of PBMCs. This receptor was obtained from a female donor in good health and CMV-seronegative. V is TRBV5-6 and J is TRBJ2-1; 10 positions agree with TRBD1. The CDR3 nucleotides are TGTGCCAGCAGCCTGGACAGGGGGTCCTACAATGAGCAGTTCTTC. The encoded protein is CASSLDRGSYNEQFF.